Sequencing of this TCR beta chain was carried out in a study of glioma-infiltrating T cells. This clonotype was seen only a few times. The iRepertoire nested amplicon-rescue multiplex PCR amplified TCR alpha and beta CDR3s from RNA. TCRdb called the multiplex PCR reads again in MiXCR, with one record for every CDR3 protein. This sample has 3,500 to 5,500 distinct CDR3 sequences, with less than 25% found just once. Germline V gene data show CDR1 as SQVTM and CDR2 as ANQGSEA. Trimming at V came to 3 bases and at J to 9 bases, leaving 8 bases not matched to a gene. The CDR3 runs to 13 residues. The receptor was isolated from a human donor with low-grade glioma or glioblastoma, undergoing nonglioma brain surgery, or in good health (not recorded which). V usage is TRBV29-1 and J usage is TRBJ2-3; 8 positions agree with TRBD1. Sequenced input: glioma tissue, nonneoplastic brain tissue, or PBMCs (not recorded which). The CDR3 sequence is CSVDSFHRGTQYF. The CDR3 nucleotides are TGCAGCGTTGACAGTTTTCACAGGGGGACGCAGTATTTT.